These 27 T cell receptor beta chains came from one sample sequenced in a study of response to subunit inactivated influenza vaccine. Via MiXCR, TCRdb re-called the RT-PCR reads, giving one row per CDR3 protein. The sample consists of approximately 290,000 distinct CDR3 sequences, 20% to 25% of them appearing once. The input for sequencing was PBMCs from blood, taken around 22 months after vaccination. The source of these receptors is a man between 50 and 70 years old who received an inactivated influenza vaccine.

The chain uses TRBV5-1 and TRBJ2-4, with 7 bases matching TRBD1. The CDR3 runs 15 residues. The J segment lost 8 bases and the V segment lost 4 bases, leaving 12 bases of the junction unmatched. The germline CDR1 and CDR2 sequences are SGHRS and YFSETQ. DNA for the CDR3: TGCGCCAGCAGCCCTGGACAGGCCCGAGGAGACATTCAGTACTTC. Protein product: CASSPGQARGDIQYF.

The V and J genes are TRBV12-3 or TRBV12-4 and TRBJ2-1; maybe TRBD1 (6 bases). This CDR3 region has 15 residues. Trimming left V 1 base short and J 2 bases short, with 9 bases between. The CDR3 DNA follows: TGTGCCAGCAGTTTAGACAGGGCTACCTACAATGAGCAGTTCTTC. Translating it yields CASSLDRATYNEQFF.

The table lists this clonotype with a count of one. This rearrangement joins TRBV29-1 to TRBJ2-7; no clear D gene. There are 11 residues in the CDR3. Between the trimmed V and J ends, which lost 5 bases and 2 bases, there was a span of 7 bases. The V gene's germline CDR1 is SQVTM and CDR2 ANQGSEA. CDR3 DNA: TGCAGCGTTTGGCTAGCCTACGAGCAGTACTTC. Translation gives CSVWLAYEQYF.

This clonotype was recorded a few times. This chain uses TRBV18 with TRBJ1-1; D gene unclear. This CDR3 region has 11 residues. Trimming stripped 6 bases from V and 11 bases from J, with 13 bases between. Germline values: CDR1 KGHSH, CDR2 LQKENI. DNA for the CDR3: TGTGCCAGCTCCTCTCGAGTAGGGGCTTTCTTT. Protein product: CASSSRVGAFF.

About this clonotype: One end of the junction fails to match germline, which may point to a read error. The V gene is TRBV12-3 or TRBV12-4, the J gene TRBJ1-4, with 7 bases lining up with TRBD1. This CDR3 contains 13 residues. CDR3 bases: TGTGCCAGCAGTTTGAAGGGGGCTGAAAAACTGTTATTT. Translation: CASSLKGAEKLLF.

The chain employs TRBV6-4 and TRBJ2-1; D unclear. With 0 bases removed from V and 8 bases from J, the gap between germline ends came to 8 bases. Germline CDR1 is MRHNA and CDR2 is SNTAGT. The CDR3 has 13 amino acids. The CDR3 DNA follows: TGTGCCAGCAGTGACTCTGAGCGCGATGAGCAGTTCTTC. This encodes CASSDSERDEQFF.

The genes are TRBV21-1 and TRBJ1-6; the DNA was not used to check the table's D call, TRBD1. TRBV21-1 corresponds to a pseudogene. CDR3 length: 14 amino acids. CDR3 sequence: CASIVDRHNSALHF. In nucleotides, the CDR3 is TGTGCCAGCATTGTGGACAGGCATAATTCAGCCCTCCACTTT.

This clonotype was seen a few times. The chain recombines TRBV10-2 with TRBJ2-7; D possibly corresponds to TRBD2 (5 bases). Deletions cut 4 bases from V and 2 bases from J, with 18 bases between. The CDR3 loop spans 16 amino acids. Germline-derived CDR1 and CDR2 are WSHSY and SAAADI. CDR3 residues: CASSGLKDLQTYEQYF. Here the CDR3 DNA reads TGCGCCAGCAGTGGGTTAAAGGACTTACAAACCTACGAGCAGTACTTC.

This clonotype has a handful of counts. The J gene is TRBJ1-1, the V gene TRBV29-1; D not certain. CDR1 is SQVTM, CDR2 ANQGSEA, per germline. The CDR3 runs to 12 residues. Trimming shortened V by 4 bases and J by 0 bases, and 6 bases separated the two germline ends. In DNA form, the CDR3 reads TGCAGCGTTGCGGTAATGAACACTGAAGCTTTCTTT. It yields the protein CSVAVMNTEAFF.

The chain has TRBV4-3 and TRBJ2-7; D remains unclear. CDR1 and CDR2 (germline): LGHNA, YSLEER. This CDR3 contains 14 residues. V was shortened by 0 bases and J by 4 bases, with 10 bases between the two germline ends. The CDR3 loop is CASSQETSWYEQYF. The CDR3 coding sequence is TGCGCCAGCAGCCAAGAGACCTCATGGTACGAGCAGTACTTC.

Many counts were recorded for this clonotype. The chain recombines TRBV5-1 with TRBJ1-6; 10 bases match TRBD1. The length of the CDR3 is 17 residues. V was pared by 0 bases and J by 10 bases, with 10 bases of the junction left unmatched. Per germline, CDR1 SGHRS and CDR2 YFSETQ. CDR3 coding DNA: TGCGCCAGCAGCTTGGAGGGGACAGGGGCCTCAGGATCACCCCTCCACTTT. Protein sequence: CASSLEGTGASGSPLHF.

This clonotype was observed a few times. The genes are TRBV11-2 and TRBJ2-1; TRBD2 might be the D (5 bases). Germline CDR1 SGHAT, CDR2 FQNNGV. Trimming removed 5 bases from V and 4 bases from J, with 15 bases in between. The CDR3 runs to 15 residues. This chain's CDR3 is CASSPGIGGYNEQFF. The DNA for the CDR3 is TGTGCCAGCAGCCCCGGGATCGGCGGATACAATGAGCAGTTCTTC.

The rearrangement uses TRBV20-1 and TRBJ1-5; 9 bases agree with TRBD1. Germline CDR1 is DFQATT and CDR2 is SNEGSKA (reference sequence). This CDR3 region has 14 residues. J gave up 0 bases and V 6 bases, and 3 bases lay outside the gene matches. CDR3 amino acids: CSAGQGNSNQPQHF. In DNA form, the CDR3 reads TGCAGTGCCGGACAGGGGAATAGCAATCAGCCCCAGCATTTT.

This clonotype came up a few times. The chain is built from TRBV29-1 and TRBJ2-1; possible D gene TRBD1, 6 bases. The V and J ends lost 6 bases and 3 bases respectively, with 12 bases between them. This CDR3 is 13 amino acids long. Germline loops: CDR1 SQVTM, CDR2 ANQGSEA. The CDR3 loop reads CSVSGQSYNEQFF. The CDR3 DNA reads as TGCAGCGTCTCCGGACAGAGCTACAATGAGCAGTTCTTC.

The chain uses TRBV19 and TRBJ1-5; D is ambiguous. Trimming left V 4 bases short and J 9 bases short, with 13 bases between. The germline gives CDR1 LNHDA, CDR2 SQIVND (reference sequence). CDR3 length: 13 amino acids. CDR3 residues: CASSSSYSGPQHF. Here the CDR3 DNA reads TGTGCCAGTAGTAGCAGTTATAGCGGGCCCCAGCATTTT.

The sample holds a few counts of this clonotype. This sequence joins TRBV2 and TRBJ2-1, with TRBD2 as a possible D gene (6 bases). The germline V gene encodes CDR1 SNHLY and CDR2 FYNNEI. V was cut by 4 bases and J by 7 bases, with 14 bases left in between. This CDR3 is 14 amino acids long. CDR3 DNA: TGTGCCAGCAGTGGTGGTACCGGGAGAAATGAGCAGTTCTTC. Amino acid sequence: CASSGGTGRNEQFF.

The chain carries TRBV9 and TRBJ1-6; D gene unclear. This CDR3 comprises 15 residues. CDR1 is SGDLS and CDR2 is YYNGEE in the germline V gene. Trimming removed 0 bases at V and 7 bases at J, with 11 bases between. CDR3 protein: CASSVGWVENSPLHF. The CDR3 coding sequence is TGTGCCAGCAGCGTAGGGTGGGTGGAAAATTCACCCCTCCACTTT.

J is TRBJ1-6 and V is TRBV3-1, with 8 bases fitting TRBD1. J was trimmed by 7 bases and V by 4 bases; bases with no gene match: 6. This CDR3 is built from 15 residues. Germline loops: CDR1 LGHDT, CDR2 YNNKEL (reference sequence). The CDR3 DNA is TGTGCCAGCAGCCGGACTAGGACAGGGAATTCACCCCTCCACTTT. Translating it yields CASSRTRTGNSPLHF. Combining the CDR3 with reference TRBV3-1 and TRBJ1-6 gives the whole variable domain DTAVSQTPKYLVTQMGNDKSIKCEQNLGHDTMYWYKQDSKKFLKIMFSYNNKELIINETVPNRFSPKSPDKAHLNLHINSLELGDSAVYFCASSRTRTGNSPLHFGNGTRLTVT.

This clonotype was seen many times. The rearrangement uses TRBV4-3 and TRBJ1-1; D unresolved. In germline, CDR1 is LGHNA, CDR2 YSLEER. V was clipped by 0 bases and J by 5 bases, with 10 bases between them. The CDR3 length is 14 residues. DNA for the CDR3: TGCGCCAGCAGCCAAGAAGCGGTTGCGACTGAAGCTTTCTTT. Translation gives CASSQEAVATEAFF.

This clonotype has only a few counts. The V call is TRBV5-1, the J call TRBJ1-2, with 8 bases identical to TRBD1. CDR1 SGHRS and CDR2 YFSETQ come from the germline V gene. With V trimmed by 4 bases and J by 5 bases, 7 bases remained unmatched. The CDR3 runs to 14 residues. The CDR3 protein is CASSPDRVWYGYTF. The CDR3 DNA sequence: TGCGCCAGCAGCCCGGACAGGGTTTGGTATGGCTACACCTTC.

This clonotype was counted many times. The gene calls are TRBV3-1 and TRBJ1-2, with unresolved D. In germline, CDR1 is LGHDT, CDR2 YNNKEL (reference sequence). Between the trimmed V and J ends, which lost 3 bases and 2 bases, there was a span of 7 bases. This CDR3 comprises 13 residues. The CDR3 sequence: CASSQGQNYGYTF. The DNA of the CDR3 is TGTGCCAGCAGCCAGGGTCAGAACTATGGCTACACCTTC.

The chain recombines TRBV7-2 with TRBJ1-1; D is unclear. The germline V gene encodes CDR1 SGHTA and CDR2 FQGNSA. V was clipped by 8 bases and J by 1 base, with 11 bases between them. The CDR3 length is 13 residues. CDR3 residues: CASGLYGNTEAFF. The DNA of the CDR3 is TGTGCCAGCGGCCTTTACGGGAACACTGAAGCTTTCTTT.

The chain has TRBV4-3 and TRBJ1-4; possibly TRBD1 for D (6 bases). Trimming shortened V by 1 base and J by 8 bases, and 14 bases separated the two germline ends. Germline lookup yields CDR1 LGHNA and CDR2 YSLEER. CDR3 size: 15 residues. CDR3 amino acids: CASSQGRGVGEKLFF. CDR3 DNA sequence: TGCGCCAGCAGCCAAGGAAGGGGGGTTGGGGAAAAACTGTTTTTT.

This clonotype occurred once. The chain combines TRBV6-2 or TRBV6-3 with TRBJ2-7, with TRBD1 matching 7 bases. V lost 2 bases to trimming and J lost 5 bases; unmatched junction nucleotides: 12. Germline CDR1 MNHEY, CDR2 SVGEGT. This CDR3 has 16 amino acids. The CDR3 DNA follows: TGTGCCAGCAGTTACCTACAGGGGCGTACCTTCCACGAGCAGTACTTC. Its translation: CASSYLQGRTFHEQYF.

This sequence joins TRBV6-2 or TRBV6-3 and TRBJ1-4; TRBD1 aligns across 10 bases. The CDR3 extends over 16 amino acids. V was pared by 4 bases and J by 0 bases, with 2 bases of the junction left unmatched. The germline gives CDR1 MNHEY, CDR2 SVGEGT. CDR3 residues: CASSSGTGATNEKLFF. The CDR3 coding sequence is TGTGCCAGCAGTTCCGGGACAGGGGCAACTAATGAAAAACTGTTTTTT.

This clonotype has just a few counts. The chain employs TRBV6-5 and TRBJ2-5, with TRBD2 matching 7 bases. The CDR3 consists of 15 residues. The V gene's germline CDR1 is MNHEY and CDR2 SVGAGI. The V and J ends lost 4 bases and 1 base, in that order; junction bases with no gene match: 6. In DNA, the CDR3 is TGTGCCAGCAGTTGGGGCGGGGGACTCCAAGAGACCCAGTACTTC. As protein: CASSWGGGLQETQYF.

This clonotype showed up just a few times. The chain uses TRBV2 and TRBJ2-1; 7 bases are a match to TRBD2. The junction had 13 bases not matched to a gene; V was cut back by 8 bases and J by 6 bases. Germline assignment: CDR1 SNHLY and CDR2 FYNNEI. This CDR3 has 15 amino acids. The CDR3 loop reads CASGRGLGSGNEQFF. The CDR3 nucleotides are TGTGCCAGCGGGCGAGGACTAGGCTCGGGCAATGAGCAGTTCTTC.